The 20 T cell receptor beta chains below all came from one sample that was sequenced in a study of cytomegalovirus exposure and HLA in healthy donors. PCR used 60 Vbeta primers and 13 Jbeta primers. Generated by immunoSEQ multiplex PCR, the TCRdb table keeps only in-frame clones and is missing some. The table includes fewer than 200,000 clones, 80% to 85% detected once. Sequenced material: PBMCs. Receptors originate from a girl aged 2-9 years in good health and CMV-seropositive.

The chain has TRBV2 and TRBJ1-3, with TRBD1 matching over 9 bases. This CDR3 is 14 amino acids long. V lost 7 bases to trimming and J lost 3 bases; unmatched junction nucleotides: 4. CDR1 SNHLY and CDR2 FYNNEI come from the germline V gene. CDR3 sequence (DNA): TGTGCCAGCACTACGGGACAGGGTGGAAACACCATATATTTT. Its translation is CASTTGQGGNTIYF. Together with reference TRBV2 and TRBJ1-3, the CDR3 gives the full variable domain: EPEVTQTPSHQVTQMGQEVILRCVPISNHLYFYWYRQILGQKVEFLVSFYNNEISEKSEIFDDQFSVERPDGSNFTLKIRSTKLEDSAMYFCASTTGQGGNTIYFGEGSWLTVV.

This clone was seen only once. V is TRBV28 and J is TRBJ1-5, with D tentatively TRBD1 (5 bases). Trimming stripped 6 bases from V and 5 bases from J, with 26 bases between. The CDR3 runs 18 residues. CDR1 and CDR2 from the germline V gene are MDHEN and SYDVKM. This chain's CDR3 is CASSLIGTSSPDHQPQHF. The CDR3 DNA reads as TGTGCCAGCAGCTTAATAGGGACTTCTTCCCCCGACCATCAGCCCCAGCATTTT.

The CDR3 sequence: CASSLAVGAEGTQYF. CDR3 DNA: TGCGCCAGCAGCTTGGCCGTGGGGGCAGAGGGGACCCAGTACTTC. The chain carries TRBV5-1 and TRBJ2-5; maybe TRBD1 (6 bases). Germline-derived CDR1 and CDR2 are SGHRS and YFSETQ. The CDR3 has 15 amino acids. V gave up 0 bases and J gave up 7 bases, with 16 bases separating them. The variable domain in full, completed from reference TRBV5-1 and TRBJ2-5, reads KAGVTQTPRYLIKTRGQQVTLSCSPISGHRSVSWYQQTPGQGLQFLFEYFSETQRNKGNFPGRFSGRQFSNSRSEMNVSTLELGDSALYLCASSLAVGAEGTQYFGPGTRLLVL.

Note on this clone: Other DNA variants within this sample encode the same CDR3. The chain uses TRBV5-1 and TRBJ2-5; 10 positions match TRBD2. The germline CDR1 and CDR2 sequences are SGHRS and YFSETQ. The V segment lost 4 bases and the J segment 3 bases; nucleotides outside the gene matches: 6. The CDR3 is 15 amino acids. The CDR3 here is CASSPPLAGEETQYF. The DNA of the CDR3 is TGCGCCAGCAGCCCTCCTCTAGCGGGAGAAGAGACCCAGTACTTC.

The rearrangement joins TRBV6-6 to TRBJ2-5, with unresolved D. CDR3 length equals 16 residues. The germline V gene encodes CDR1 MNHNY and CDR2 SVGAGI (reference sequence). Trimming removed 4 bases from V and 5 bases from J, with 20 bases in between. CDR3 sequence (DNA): TGTGCCAGCAGTTTCGTTCTCGGTGACGCGAGGGAGACCCAGTACTTC. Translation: CASSFVLGDARETQYF.

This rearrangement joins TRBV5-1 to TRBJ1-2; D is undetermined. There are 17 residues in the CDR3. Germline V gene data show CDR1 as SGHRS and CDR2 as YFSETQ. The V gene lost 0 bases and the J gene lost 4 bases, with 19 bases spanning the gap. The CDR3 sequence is CASSLAGQYVSSYGYTF. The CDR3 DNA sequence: TGCGCCAGCAGCTTGGCCGGTCAGTATGTATCTAGCTATGGCTACACCTTC.

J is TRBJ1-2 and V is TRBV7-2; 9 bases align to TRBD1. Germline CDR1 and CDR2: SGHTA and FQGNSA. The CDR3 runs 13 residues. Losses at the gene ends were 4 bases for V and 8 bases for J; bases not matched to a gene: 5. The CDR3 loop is CASSWGQGRGYTF. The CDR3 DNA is TGTGCCAGCAGCTGGGGACAGGGCAGAGGCTACACCTTC.

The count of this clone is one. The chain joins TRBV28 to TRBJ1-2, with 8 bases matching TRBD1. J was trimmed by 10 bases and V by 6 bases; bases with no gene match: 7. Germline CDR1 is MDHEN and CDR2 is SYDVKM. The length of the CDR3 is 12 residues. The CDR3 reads CASSPGGAAYTF. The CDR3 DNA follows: TGTGCCAGCAGCCCAGGGGGCGCAGCCTACACCTTC.

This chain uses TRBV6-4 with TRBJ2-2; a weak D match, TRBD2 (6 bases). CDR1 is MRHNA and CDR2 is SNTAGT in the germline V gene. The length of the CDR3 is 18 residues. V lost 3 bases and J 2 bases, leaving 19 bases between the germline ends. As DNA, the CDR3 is TGTGCCAGCAGTGAATTTTCCGAAGTTAGCGGTAACACCGGGGAGCTGTTTTTT. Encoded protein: CASSEFSEVSGNTGELFF.

This chain's CDR3 is CACAAGTGVSPLHF. Written as DNA, the CDR3 is TGTGCCTGCGCGGCCGGGACAGGGGTGTCACCCCTCCACTTT. The rearrangement joins TRBV30 to TRBJ1-6, with TRBD1 matching over 10 bases. The trim removed 6 bases at V and 10 bases at J, leaving 9 bases unmatched. The CDR3 spans 14 residues. Per germline, CDR1 GTSNPN and CDR2 SVGIG (reference sequence).

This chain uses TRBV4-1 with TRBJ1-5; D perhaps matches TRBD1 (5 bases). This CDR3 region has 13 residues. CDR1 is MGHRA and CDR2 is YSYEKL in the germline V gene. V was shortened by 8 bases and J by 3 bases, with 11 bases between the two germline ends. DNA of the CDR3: TGCGCCAGCTCGGGAGGGGACAATCAGCCCCAGCATTTT. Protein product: CASSGGDNQPQHF.

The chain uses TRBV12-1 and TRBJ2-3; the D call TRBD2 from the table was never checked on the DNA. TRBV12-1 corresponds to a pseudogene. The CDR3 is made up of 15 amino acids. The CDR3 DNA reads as TGTGCCAGCAGCTTTAGGCGCGGTAGCACAGATACGCAGTATTTT. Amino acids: CASSFRRGSTDTQYF.

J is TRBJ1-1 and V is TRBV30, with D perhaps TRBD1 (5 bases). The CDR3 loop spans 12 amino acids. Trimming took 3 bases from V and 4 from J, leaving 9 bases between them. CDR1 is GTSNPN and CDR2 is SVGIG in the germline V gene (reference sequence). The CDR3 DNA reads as TGTGCCTGGAGCAGGGTCGGCACTGAAGCTTTCTTT. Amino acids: CAWSRVGTEAFF. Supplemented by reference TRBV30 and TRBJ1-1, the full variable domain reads SQTIHQWPATLVQPVGSPLSLECTVEGTSNPNLYWYRQAAGRGLQLLFYSVGIGQISSEVPQNLSASRPQDRQFILSSKKLLLSDSGFYLCAWSRVGTEAFFGQGTRLTVV.

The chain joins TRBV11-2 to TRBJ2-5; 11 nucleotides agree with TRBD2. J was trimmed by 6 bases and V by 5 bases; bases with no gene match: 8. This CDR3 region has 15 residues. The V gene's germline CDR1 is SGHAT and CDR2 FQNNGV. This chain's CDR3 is CASSPLAGGGKTQYF. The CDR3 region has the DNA TGTGCCAGCAGCCCTCTAGCGGGAGGCGGAAAGACCCAGTACTTC.

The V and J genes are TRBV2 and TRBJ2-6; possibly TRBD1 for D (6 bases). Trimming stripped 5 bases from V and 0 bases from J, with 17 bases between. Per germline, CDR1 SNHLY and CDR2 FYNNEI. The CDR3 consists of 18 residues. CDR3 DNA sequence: TGTGCCAGCAGTCCACAGGGACGCCCACTCTCTGGGGCCAACGTCCTGACTTTC. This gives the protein CASSPQGRPLSGANVLTF.

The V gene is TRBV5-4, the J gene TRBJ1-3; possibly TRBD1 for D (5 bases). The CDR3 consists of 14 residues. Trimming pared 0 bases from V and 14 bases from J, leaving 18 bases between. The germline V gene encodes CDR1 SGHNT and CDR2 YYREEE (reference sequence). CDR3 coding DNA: TGTGCCAGCAGCTTGGTTCCTTCAGGGCCAGTACTATATTTT. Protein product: CASSLVPSGPVLYF.

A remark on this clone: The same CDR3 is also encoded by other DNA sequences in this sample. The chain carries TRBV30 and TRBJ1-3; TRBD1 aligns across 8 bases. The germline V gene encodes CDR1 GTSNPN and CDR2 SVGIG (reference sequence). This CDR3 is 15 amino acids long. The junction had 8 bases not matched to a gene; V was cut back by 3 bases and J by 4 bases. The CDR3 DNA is TGTGCCTGGAGGCTGGCAGGGGGCCGGGGAAACACCATATATTTT. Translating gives CAWRLAGGRGNTIYF. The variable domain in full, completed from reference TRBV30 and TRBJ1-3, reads SQTIHQWPATLVQPVGSPLSLECTVEGTSNPNLYWYRQAAGRGLQLLFYSVGIGQISSEVPQNLSASRPQDRQFILSSKKLLLSDSGFYLCAWRLAGGRGNTIYFGEGSWLTVV.

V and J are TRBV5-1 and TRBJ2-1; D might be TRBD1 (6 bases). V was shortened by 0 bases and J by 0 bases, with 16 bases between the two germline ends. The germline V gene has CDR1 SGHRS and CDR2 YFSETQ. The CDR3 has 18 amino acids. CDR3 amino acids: CASSLERTQQGSYNEQFF. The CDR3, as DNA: TGCGCCAGCAGCTTGGAGAGGACACAACAGGGCTCCTACAATGAGCAGTTCTTC. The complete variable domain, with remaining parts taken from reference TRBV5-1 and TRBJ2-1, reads KAGVTQTPRYLIKTRGQQVTLSCSPISGHRSVSWYQQTPGQGLQFLFEYFSETQRNKGNFPGRFSGRQFSNSRSEMNVSTLELGDSALYLCASSLERTQQGSYNEQFFGPGTRLTVL.

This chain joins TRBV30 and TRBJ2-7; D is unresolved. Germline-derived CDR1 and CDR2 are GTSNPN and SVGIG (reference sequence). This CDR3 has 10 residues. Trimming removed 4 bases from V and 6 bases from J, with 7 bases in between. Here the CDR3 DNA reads TGTGCCTGGATTCAGGCCGAGCAGTACTTC. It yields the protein CAWIQAEQYF.

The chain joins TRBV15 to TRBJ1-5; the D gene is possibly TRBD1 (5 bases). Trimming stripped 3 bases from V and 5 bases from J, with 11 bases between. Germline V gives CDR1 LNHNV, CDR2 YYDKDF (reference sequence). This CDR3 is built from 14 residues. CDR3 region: CATSRTRGYQPQHF. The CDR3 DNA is TGTGCCACCAGCAGGACCCGGGGGTATCAGCCCCAGCATTTT. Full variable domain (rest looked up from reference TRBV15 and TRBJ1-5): DAMVIQNPRYQVTQFGKPVTLSCSQTLNHNVMYWYQQKSSQAPKLLFHYYDKDFNNEADTPDNFQSRRPNTSFCFLDIRSPGLGDTAMYLCATSRTRGYQPQHFGDGTRLSIL.